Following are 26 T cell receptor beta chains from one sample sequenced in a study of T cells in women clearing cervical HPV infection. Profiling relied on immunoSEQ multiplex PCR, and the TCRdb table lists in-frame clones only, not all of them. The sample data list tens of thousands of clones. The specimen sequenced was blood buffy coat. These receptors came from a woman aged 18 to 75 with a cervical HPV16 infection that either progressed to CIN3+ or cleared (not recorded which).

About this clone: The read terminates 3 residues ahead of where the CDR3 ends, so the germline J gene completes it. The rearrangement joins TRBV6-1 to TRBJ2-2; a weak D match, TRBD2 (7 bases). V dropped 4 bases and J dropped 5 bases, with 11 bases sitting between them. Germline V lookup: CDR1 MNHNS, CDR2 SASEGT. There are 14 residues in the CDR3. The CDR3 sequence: CASSVGGGTGELFF. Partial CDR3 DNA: TGTGCCAGCAGTGTAGGGGGAGGGACCGGGGAG.

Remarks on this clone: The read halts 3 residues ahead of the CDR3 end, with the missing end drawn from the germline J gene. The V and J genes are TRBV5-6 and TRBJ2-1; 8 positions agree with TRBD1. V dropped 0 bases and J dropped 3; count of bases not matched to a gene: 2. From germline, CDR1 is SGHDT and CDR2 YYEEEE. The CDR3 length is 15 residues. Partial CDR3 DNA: TGTGCCAGCAGCTTGGCACAGGGGGGCTACAATGAG. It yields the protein CASSLAQGGYNE. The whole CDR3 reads CASSLAQGGYNEQFF. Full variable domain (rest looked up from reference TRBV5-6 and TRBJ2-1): DAGVTQSPTHLIKTRGQQVTLRCSPKSGHDTVSWYQQALGQGPQFIFQYYEEEERQRGNFPDRFSGHQFPNYSSELNVNALLLGDSALYLCASSLAQGGYNEQFFGPGTRLTVL.

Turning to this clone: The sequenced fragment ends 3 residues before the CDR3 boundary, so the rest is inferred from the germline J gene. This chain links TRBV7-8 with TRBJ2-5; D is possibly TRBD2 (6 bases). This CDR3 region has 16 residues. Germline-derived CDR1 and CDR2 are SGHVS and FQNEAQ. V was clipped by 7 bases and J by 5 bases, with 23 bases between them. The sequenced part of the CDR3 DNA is TGTGCCAGCACCGCGACCCCGGGACCCGCGGGGGAGACC. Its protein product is CASTATPGPAGET. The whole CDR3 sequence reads CASTATPGPAGETQYF. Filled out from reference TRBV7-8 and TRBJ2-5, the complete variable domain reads GAGVSQSPRYKVAKRGQDVALRCDPISGHVSLFWYQQALGQGPEFLTYFQNEAQLDKSGLPSDRFFAERPEGSVSTLKIQRTQQEDSAVYLCASTATPGPAGETQYFGPGTRLLVL.

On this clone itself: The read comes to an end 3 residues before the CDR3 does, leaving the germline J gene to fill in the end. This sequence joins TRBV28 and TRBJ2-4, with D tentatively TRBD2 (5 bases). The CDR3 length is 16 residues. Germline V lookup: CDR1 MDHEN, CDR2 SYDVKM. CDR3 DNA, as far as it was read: TGTGCCAGCAGTTTGTATGGAGCGTCTAGCAATCAGCCT. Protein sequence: CASSLYGASSNQP. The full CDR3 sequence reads CASSLYGASSNQPQYF.

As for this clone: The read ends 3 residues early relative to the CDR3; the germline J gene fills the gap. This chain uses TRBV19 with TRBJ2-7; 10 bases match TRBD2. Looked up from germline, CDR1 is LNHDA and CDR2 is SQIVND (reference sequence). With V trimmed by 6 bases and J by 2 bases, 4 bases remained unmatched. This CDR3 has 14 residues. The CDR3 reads CASRGTSDAYEQYF. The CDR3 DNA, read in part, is TGTGCCAGTAGGGGGACTAGCGACGCCTACGAG.

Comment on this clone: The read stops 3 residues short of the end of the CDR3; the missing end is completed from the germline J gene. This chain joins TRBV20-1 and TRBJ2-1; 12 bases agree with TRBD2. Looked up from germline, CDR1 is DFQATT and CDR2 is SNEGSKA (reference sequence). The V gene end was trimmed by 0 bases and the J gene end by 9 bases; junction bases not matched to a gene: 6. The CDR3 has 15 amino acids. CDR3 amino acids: CSARDLLAGGSEQFF. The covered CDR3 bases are TGCAGTGCTAGAGATCTACTAGCGGGAGGAAGTGAG.

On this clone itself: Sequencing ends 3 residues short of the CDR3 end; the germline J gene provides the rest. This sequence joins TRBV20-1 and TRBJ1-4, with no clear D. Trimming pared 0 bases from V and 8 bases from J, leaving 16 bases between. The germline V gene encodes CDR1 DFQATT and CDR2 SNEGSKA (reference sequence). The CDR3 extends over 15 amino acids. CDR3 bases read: TGCAGTGCTAGAGATCACAACAGACAAGGGGAAAAA. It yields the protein CSARDHNRQGEK. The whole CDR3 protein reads CSARDHNRQGEKLFF.

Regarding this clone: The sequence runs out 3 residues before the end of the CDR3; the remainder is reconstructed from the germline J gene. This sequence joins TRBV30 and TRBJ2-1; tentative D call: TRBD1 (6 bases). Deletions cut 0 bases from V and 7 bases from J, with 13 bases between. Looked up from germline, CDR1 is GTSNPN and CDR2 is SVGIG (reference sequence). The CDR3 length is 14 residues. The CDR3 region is CAWSVQGRLNEQFF. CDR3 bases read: TGTGCCTGGAGTGTACAGGGCAGGTTGAATGAG.

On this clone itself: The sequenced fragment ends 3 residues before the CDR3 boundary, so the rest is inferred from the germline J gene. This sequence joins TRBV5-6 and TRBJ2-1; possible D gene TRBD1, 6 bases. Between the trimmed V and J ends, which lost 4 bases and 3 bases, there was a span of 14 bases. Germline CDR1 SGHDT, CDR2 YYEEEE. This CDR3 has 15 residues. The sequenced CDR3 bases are TGTGCCAGCAGCCCCGGAGGACAGTACTACAATGAG. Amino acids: CASSPGGQYYNE. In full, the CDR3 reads CASSPGGQYYNEQFF.

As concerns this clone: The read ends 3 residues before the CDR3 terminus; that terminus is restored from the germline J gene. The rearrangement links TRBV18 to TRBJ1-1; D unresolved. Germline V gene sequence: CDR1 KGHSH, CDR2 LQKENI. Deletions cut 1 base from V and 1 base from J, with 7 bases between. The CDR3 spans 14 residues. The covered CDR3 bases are TGTGCCAGCTCACCACAGGGTGCGAACACTGAA. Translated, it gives CASSPQGANTE. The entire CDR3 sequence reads CASSPQGANTEAFF.

CDR3 sequence: CASSLSSGRTDTQYF. The CDR3 bases that were read are TGTGCCAGCAGCTTGTCTAGCGGGAGAACAGATACG. The rearrangement links TRBV7-9 to TRBJ2-3; 10 positions match TRBD2. Coverage ceases 3 residues before the CDR3 finishes, and the germline J gene fills in the end. V was clipped by 3 bases and J by 3 bases; unmatched bases: 3. Germline V gene data show CDR1 as SEHNR and CDR2 as FQNEAQ (reference sequence). The CDR3 totals 15 residues.

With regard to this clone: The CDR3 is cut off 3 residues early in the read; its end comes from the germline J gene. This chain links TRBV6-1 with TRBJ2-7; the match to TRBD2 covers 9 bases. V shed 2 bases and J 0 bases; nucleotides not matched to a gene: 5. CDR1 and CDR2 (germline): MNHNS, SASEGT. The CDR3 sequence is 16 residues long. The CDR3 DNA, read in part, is TGTGCCAGCAGTGAACTCCTAGCGGGATACTCCTACGAG. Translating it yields CASSELLAGYSYE. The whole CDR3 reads CASSELLAGYSYEQYF.

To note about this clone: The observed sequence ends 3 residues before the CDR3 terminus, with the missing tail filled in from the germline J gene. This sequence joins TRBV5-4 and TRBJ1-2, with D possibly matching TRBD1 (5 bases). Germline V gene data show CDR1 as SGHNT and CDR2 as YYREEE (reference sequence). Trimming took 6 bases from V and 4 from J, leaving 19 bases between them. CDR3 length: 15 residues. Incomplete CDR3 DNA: TGTGCCAGCACTTCGGCTCGGGGGGTGGGCTATGGC. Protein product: CASTSARGVGYG. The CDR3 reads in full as CASTSARGVGYGYTF. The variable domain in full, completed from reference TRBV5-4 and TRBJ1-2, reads ETGVTQSPTHLIKTRGQQVTLRCSSQSGHNTVSWYQQALGQGPQFIFQYYREEENGRGNFPPRFSGLQFPNYSSELNVNALELDDSALYLCASTSARGVGYGYTFGSGTRLTVV.

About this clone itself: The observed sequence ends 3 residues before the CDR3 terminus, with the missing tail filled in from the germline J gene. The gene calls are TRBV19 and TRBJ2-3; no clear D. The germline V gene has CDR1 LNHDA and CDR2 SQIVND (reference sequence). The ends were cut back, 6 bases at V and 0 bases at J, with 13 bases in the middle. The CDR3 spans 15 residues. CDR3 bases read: TGTGCCAGTAGCCCTGACAAGACCAGCACAGATACG. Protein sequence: CASSPDKTSTDT. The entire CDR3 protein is CASSPDKTSTDTQYF. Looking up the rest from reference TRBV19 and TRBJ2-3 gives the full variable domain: DGGITQSPKYLFRKEGQNVTLSCEQNLNHDAMYWYRQDPGQGLRLIYYSQIVNDFQKGDIAEGYSVSREKKESFPLTVTSAQKNPTAFYLCASSPDKTSTDTQYFGPGTRLTVL.

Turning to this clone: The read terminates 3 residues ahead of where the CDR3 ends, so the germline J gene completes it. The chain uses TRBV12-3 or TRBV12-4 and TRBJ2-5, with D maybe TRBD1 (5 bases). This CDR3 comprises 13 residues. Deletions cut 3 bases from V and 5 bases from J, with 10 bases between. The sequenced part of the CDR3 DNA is TGTGCCAGCAGTTTGTTTTCAGGGGAGACC. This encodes CASSLFSGET. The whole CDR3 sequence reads CASSLFSGETQYF.

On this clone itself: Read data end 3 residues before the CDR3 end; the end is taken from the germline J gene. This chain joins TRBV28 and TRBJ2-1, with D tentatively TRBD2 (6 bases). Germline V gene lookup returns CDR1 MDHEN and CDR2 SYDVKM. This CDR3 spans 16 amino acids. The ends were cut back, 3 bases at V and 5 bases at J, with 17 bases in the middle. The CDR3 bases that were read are TGTGCCAGCAGTTTGGAGGGCCTAAAATCAAACAATGAG. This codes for CASSLEGLKSNNE. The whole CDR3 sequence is CASSLEGLKSNNEQFF.

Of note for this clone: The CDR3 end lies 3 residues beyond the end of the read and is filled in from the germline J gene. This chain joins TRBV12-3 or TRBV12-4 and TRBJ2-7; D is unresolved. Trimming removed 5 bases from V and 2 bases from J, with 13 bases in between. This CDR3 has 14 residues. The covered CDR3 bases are TGTGCCAGCAGTCCCCCCAGGTATCCCTACGAG. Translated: CASSPPRYPYE. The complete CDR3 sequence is CASSPPRYPYEQYF.

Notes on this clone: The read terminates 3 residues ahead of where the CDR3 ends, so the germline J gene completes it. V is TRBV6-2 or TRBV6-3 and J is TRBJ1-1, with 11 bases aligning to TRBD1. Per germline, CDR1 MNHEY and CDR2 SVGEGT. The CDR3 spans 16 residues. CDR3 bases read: TGTGCCAGCAGTTACATGGACAGGGGGCCGTTGCGAACA. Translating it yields CASSYMDRGPLRT. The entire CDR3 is CASSYMDRGPLRTAFF.

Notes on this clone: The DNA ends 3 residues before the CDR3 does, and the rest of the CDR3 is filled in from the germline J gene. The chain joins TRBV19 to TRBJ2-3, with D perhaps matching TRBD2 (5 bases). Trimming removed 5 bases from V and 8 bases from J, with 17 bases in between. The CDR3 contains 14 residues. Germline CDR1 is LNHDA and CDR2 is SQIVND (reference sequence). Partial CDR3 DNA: TGTGCCAGTAGTCCGACTCACCCTGGAGGTACG. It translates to CASSPTHPGGT. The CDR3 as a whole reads CASSPTHPGGTQYF.

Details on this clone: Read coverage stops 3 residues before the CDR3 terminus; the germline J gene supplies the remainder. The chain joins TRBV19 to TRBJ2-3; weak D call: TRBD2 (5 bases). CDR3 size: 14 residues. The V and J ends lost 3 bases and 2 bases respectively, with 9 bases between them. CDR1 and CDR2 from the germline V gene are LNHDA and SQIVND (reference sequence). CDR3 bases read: TGTGCCAGTAGTATGGACTTTCACACAGATACG. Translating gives CASSMDFHTDT. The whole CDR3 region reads CASSMDFHTDTQYF. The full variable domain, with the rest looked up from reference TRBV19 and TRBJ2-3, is DGGITQSPKYLFRKEGQNVTLSCEQNLNHDAMYWYRQDPGQGLRLIYYSQIVNDFQKGDIAEGYSVSREKKESFPLTVTSAQKNPTAFYLCASSMDFHTDTQYFGPGTRLTVL.

Here the CDR3 reads CASSLLGGLSDTQYF. Partial CDR3 DNA: TGTGCCAGCAGCCTGCTAGGGGGCCTCTCAGATACG. The chain recombines TRBV5-8 with TRBJ2-3; 7 bases map to TRBD1. The CDR3 is cut off 3 residues early in the read; its end comes from the germline J gene. This CDR3 has 15 residues. The germline CDR1 and CDR2 sequences are SGHTS and YDEGEE. The junction had 9 bases not matched to a gene; V was cut back by 4 bases and J by 4 bases.

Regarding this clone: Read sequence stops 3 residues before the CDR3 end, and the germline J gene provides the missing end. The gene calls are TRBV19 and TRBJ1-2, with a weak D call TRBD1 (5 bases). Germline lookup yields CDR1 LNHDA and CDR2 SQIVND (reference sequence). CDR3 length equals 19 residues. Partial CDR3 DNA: TGTGCCAGTAGCAGAGATGGACTAGCCCTAGTGGGGGGGGAGTCTGAC. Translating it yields CASSRDGLALVGGESD. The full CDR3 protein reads CASSRDGLALVGGESDYTF.

CDR3 DNA (partial): TGTGCCAGCAGTGGGGGGACAGTTAGCAATCAGCCC. Translated, it gives CASSGGTVSNQP. The CDR3 in full is CASSGGTVSNQPQHF. The chain combines TRBV6-1 with TRBJ1-5, with TRBD1 matching over 7 bases. The read ends 3 residues shy of where the CDR3 ends; the end is completed using the germline J gene. The CDR3 has 15 amino acids. V was pared by 4 bases and J by 0 bases, with 3 bases of the junction left unmatched. Germline-derived CDR1 and CDR2 are MNHNS and SASEGT.

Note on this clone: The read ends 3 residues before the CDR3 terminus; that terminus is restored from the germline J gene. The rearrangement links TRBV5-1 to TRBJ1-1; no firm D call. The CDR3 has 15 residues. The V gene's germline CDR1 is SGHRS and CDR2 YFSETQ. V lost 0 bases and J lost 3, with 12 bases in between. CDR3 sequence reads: CASSLAEGRDTEAFF. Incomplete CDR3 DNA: TGCGCCAGCAGCTTGGCCGAAGGTCGGGACACTGAA.

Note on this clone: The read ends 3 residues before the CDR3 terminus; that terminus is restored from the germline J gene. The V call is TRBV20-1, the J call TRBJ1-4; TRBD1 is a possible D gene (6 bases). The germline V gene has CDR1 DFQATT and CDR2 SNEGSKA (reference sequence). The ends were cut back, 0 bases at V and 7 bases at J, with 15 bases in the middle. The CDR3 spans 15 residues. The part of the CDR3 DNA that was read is TGCAGTGCTAGAGATTGGAACAGGGAGACTGAAAAA. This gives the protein CSARDWNRETEK. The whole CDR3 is CSARDWNRETEKLFF.

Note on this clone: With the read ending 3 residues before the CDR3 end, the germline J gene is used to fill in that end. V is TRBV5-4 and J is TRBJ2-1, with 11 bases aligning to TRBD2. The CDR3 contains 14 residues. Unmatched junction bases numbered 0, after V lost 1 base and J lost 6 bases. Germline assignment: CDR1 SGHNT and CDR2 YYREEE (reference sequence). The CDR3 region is CASSLLAGGNEQFF. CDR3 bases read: TGTGCCAGCAGCTTGCTAGCGGGAGGCAATGAG.